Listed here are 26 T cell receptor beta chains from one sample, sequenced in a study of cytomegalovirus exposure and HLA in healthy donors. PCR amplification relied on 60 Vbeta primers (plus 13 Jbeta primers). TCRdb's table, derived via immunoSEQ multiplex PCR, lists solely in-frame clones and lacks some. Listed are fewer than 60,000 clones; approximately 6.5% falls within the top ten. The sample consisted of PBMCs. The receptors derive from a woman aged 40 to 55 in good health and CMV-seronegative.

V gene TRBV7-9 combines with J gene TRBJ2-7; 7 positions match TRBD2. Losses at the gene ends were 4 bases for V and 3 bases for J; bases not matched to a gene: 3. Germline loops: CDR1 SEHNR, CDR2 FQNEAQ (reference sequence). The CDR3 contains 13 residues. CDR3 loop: CASSSRTSYEQYF. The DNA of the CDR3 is TGTGCCAGCAGCTCTCGGACTAGCTACGAGCAGTACTTC.

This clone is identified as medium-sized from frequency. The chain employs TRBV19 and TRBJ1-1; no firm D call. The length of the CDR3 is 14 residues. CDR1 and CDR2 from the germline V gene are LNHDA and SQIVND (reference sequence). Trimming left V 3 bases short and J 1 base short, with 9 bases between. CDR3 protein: CASSIRPGNTEAFF. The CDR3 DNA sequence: TGTGCCAGTAGTATCCGGCCAGGGAACACTGAAGCTTTCTTT.

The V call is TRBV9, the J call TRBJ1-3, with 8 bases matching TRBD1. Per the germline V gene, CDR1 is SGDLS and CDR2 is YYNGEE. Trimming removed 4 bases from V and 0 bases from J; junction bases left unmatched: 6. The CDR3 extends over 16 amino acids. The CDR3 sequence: CASSLRQGSSGNTIYF. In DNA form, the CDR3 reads TGTGCCAGCAGCTTAAGACAGGGGAGCTCTGGAAACACCATATATTTT.

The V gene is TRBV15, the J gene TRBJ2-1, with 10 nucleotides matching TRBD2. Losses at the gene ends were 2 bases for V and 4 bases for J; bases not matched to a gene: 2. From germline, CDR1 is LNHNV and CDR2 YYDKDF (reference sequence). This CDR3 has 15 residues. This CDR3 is CATSRTSGIYNEQFF. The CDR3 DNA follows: TGTGCCACCAGCAGAACTAGCGGGATATACAATGAGCAGTTCTTC.

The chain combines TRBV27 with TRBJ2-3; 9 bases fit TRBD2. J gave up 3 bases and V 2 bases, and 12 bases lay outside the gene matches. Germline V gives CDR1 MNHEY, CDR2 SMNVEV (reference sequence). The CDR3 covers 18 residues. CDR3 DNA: TGTGCCAGCAGTTTACGGGGCCGAGCGGGGGGAGGGACAGATACGCAGTATTTT. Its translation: CASSLRGRAGGGTDTQYF.

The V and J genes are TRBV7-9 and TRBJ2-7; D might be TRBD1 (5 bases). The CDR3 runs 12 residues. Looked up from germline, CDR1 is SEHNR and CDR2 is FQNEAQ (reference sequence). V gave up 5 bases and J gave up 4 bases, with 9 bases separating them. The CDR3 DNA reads TGTGCCAGCAGCCACACAGGATACGAGCAGTACTTC. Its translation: CASSHTGYEQYF.

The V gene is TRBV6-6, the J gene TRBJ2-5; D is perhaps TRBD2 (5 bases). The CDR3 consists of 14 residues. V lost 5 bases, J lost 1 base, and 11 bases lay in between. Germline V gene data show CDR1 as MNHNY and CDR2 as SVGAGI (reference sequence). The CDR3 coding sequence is TGTGCCAGCAGTACTAGGACCTCCCAAGAGACCCAGTACTTC. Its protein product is CASSTRTSQETQYF.

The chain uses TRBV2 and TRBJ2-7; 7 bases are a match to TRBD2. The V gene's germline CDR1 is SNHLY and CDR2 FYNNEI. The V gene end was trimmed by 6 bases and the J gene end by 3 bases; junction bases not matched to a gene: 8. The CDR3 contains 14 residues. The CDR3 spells CASSLTSANYEQYF. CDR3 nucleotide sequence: TGTGCCAGCAGCCTAACTAGCGCAAACTACGAGCAGTACTTC.

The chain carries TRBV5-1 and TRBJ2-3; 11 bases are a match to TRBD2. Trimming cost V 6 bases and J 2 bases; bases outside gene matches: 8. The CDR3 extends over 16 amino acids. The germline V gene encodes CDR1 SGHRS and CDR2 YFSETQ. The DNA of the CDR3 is TGCGCCAGCACCCTGGGACTAGCGGAAGACACAGATACGCAGTATTTT. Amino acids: CASTLGLAEDTDTQYF.

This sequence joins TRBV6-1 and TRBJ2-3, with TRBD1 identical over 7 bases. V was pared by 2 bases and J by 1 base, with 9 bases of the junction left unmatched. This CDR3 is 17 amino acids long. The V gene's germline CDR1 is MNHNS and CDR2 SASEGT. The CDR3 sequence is CASSEKEGGGRTDTQYF. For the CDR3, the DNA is TGTGCCAGCAGTGAAAAAGAAGGGGGCGGACGCACAGATACGCAGTATTTT.

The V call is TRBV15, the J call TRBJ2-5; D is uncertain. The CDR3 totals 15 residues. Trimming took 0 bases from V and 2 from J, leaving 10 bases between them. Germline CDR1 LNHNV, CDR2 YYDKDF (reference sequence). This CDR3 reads CATSRDPNGQETQYF. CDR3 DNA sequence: TGTGCCACCAGCAGAGATCCTAACGGGCAAGAGACCCAGTACTTC.

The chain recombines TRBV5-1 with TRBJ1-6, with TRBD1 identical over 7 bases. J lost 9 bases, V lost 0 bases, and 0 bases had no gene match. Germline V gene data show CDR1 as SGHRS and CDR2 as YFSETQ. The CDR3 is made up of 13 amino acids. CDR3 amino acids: CASSLDRGSPLHF. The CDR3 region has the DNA TGCGCCAGCAGCTTGGACAGGGGTTCACCCCTCCACTTT.

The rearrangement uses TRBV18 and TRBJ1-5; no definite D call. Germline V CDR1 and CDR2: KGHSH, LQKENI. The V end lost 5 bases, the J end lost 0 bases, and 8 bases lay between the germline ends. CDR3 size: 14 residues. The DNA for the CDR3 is TGTGCCAGCTCAGTGGCAGATAGCAATCAGCCCCAGCATTTT. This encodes CASSVADSNQPQHF.

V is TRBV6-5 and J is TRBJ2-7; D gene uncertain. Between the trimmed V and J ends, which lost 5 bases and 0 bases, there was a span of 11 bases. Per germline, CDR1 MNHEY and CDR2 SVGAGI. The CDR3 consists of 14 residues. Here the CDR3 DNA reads TGTGCCAGCAGTAAAACTTCCGGCTCCTACGAGCAGTACTTC. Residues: CASSKTSGSYEQYF.

CDR3 sequence (DNA): TGCGCCAGCAGCGTTAGACAGGCCAGCACAGATACGCAGTATTTT. Its translation: CASSVRQASTDTQYF. The chain combines TRBV5-1 with TRBJ2-3, with D tentatively TRBD1 (6 bases). V was shortened by 4 bases and J by 0 bases, with 12 bases between the two germline ends. Germline V gene data show CDR1 as SGHRS and CDR2 as YFSETQ. The CDR3 length is 15 residues.

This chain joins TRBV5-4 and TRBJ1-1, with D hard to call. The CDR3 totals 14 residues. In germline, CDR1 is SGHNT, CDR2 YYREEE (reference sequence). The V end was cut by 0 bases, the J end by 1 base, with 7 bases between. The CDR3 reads CASSLGAPNTEAFF. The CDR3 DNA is TGTGCCAGCAGCTTGGGAGCCCCGAACACTGAAGCTTTCTTT.

CDR3 nucleotide sequence: TGTGCCATCAGTTACCGGGGGGGGAACGAGCAGTACTTC. This translates into CAISYRGGNEQYF. The rearrangement links TRBV10-3 to TRBJ2-7; 8 bases match TRBD2. After removal of 5 bases from V and 5 bases from J, the junction contained 5 bases not matched to a gene. CDR1 ENHRY and CDR2 SYGVKD come from the germline V gene. This CDR3 is 13 amino acids long.

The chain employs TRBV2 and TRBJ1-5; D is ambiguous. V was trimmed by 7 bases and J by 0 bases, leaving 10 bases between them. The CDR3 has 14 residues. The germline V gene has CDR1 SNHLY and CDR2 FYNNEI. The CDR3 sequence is CASNAYSSNQPQHF. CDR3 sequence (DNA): TGTGCCAGCAATGCTTACAGTAGCAATCAGCCCCAGCATTTT.

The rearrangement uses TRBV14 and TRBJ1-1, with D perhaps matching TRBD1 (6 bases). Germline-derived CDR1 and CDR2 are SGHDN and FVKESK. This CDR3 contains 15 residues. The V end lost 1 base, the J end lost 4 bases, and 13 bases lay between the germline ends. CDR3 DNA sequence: TGTGCCAGCAGCCAAGTTGGGGGGGCTTTCACTGAAGCTTTCTTT. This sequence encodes CASSQVGGAFTEAFF.

CDR3 loop: CASSPTTGAGSETQYF. Here the CDR3 DNA reads TGTGCCAGCAGCCCGACGACAGGGGCTGGCTCTGAGACCCAGTACTTC. The J gene is TRBJ2-5, the V gene TRBV5-4; TRBD1 aligns across 8 bases. The CDR3 is made up of 16 amino acids. With V trimmed by 4 bases and J by 5 bases, 13 bases remained unmatched. Per germline, CDR1 SGHNT and CDR2 YYREEE (reference sequence).

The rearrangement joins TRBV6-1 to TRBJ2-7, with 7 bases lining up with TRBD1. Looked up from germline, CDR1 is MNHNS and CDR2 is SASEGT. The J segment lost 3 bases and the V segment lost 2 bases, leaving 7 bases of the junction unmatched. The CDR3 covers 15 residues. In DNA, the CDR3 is TGTGCCAGCAGTGAATCTGTGAGGGGGCACTACGAGCAGTACTTC. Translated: CASSESVRGHYEQYF.

This CDR3 reads CASSQQGSYEQYF. CDR3 DNA: TGTGCCAGCTCACAACAGGGGAGCTACGAGCAGTACTTC. This chain links TRBV18 with TRBJ2-7; the match to TRBD1 covers 7 bases. The V gene's germline CDR1 is KGHSH and CDR2 LQKENI. Trimming cost V 4 bases and J 3 bases; bases outside gene matches: 3. The CDR3 runs 13 residues.

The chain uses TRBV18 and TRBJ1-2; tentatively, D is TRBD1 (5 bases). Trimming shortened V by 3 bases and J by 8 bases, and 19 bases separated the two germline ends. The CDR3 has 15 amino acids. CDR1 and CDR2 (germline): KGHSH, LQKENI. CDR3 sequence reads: CASSPKEGPPRGYTF. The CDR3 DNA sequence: TGTGCCAGCTCACCGAAGGAGGGGCCCCCGCGGGGCTACACCTTC.

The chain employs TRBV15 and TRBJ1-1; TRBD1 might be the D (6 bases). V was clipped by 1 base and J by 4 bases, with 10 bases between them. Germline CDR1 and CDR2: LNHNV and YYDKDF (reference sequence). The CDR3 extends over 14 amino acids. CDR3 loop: CATSRGGGITEAFF. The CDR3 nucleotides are TGTGCCACCAGCAGAGGAGGGGGAATCACTGAAGCTTTCTTT.

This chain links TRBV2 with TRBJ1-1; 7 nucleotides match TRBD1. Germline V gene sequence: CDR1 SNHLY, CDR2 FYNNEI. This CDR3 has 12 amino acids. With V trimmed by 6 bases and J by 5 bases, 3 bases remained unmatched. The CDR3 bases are TGTGCCAGCAGCGCGACAGGGACTGAAGCTTTCTTT. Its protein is CASSATGTEAFF.

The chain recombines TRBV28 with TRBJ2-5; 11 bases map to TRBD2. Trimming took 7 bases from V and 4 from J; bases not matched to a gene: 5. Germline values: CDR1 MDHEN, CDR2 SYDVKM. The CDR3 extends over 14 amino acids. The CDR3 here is CASMTSGNLETQYF. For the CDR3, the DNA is TGTGCCAGCATGACTAGCGGGAATCTAGAGACCCAGTACTTC.